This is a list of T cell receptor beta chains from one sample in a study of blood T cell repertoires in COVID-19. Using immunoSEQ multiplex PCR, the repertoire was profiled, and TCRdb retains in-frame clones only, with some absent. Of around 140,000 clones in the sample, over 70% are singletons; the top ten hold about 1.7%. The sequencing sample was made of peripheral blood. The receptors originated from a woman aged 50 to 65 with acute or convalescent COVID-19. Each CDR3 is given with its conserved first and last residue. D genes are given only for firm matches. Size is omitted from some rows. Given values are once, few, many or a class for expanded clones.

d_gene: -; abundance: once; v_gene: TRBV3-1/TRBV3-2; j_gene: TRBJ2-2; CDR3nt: TGTGCCAGCAGCCAAGATTTGGCTAGCTGGACCGGGGAGCTGTTTTTT; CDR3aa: CASSQDLASWTGELFF
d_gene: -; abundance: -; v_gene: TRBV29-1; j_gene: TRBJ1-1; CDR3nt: TGCAGCGTTGCAGGCAGGCAAGTACAGGAAGCTTTCTTT; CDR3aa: CSVAGRQVQEAFF
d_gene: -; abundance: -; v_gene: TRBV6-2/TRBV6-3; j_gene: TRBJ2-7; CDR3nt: TGTGCCAGCAGTTACTTCGGGGGAACCTACGAGCAGTACTTC; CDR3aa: CASSYFGGTYEQYF
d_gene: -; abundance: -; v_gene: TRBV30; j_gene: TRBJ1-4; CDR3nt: TGTGCCTGGAGTGTCAGGGGCGCGGGTGAAAAACTGTTTTTT; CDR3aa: CAWSVRGAGEKLFF
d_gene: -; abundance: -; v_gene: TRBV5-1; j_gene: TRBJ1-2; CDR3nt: TGCGCCAGCAGCTTGCAGGGAAGGGATGGCTACACCTTC; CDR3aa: CASSLQGRDGYTF
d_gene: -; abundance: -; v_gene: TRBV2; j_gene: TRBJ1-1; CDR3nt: TGTGCCAGCACCGAGGGCCCCCTGAACACTGAAGCTTTCTTT; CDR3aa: CASTEGPLNTEAFF
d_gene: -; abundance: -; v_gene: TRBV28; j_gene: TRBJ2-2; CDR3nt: TGTGCCAGCAGTTTATTTGCTGGGGGCGGCACCGGGGAGCTGTTTTTT; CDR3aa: CASSLFAGGGTGELFF
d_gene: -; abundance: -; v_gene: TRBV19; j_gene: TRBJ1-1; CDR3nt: TGTGCCAGTAGTATACGGAGGATGAACACTGAAGCTTTCTTT; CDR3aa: CASSIRRMNTEAFF
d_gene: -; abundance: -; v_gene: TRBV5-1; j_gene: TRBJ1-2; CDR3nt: TGCGCCAGCAGCTTGGGGGGCTCGTTAGGCTATGGCTACACCTTC; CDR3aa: CASSLGGSLGYGYTF
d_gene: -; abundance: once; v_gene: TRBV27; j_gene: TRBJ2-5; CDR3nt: TGTGCCAGCAAGTCGACTCCCCGGGAGACCCAGTACTTC; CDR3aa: CASKSTPRETQYF
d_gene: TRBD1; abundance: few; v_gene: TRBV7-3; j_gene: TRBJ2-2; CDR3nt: TGTGCCAGCAGCTTATATGGACAGGGGAACACCGGGGAGCTGTTTTTT; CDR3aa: CASSLYGQGNTGELFF
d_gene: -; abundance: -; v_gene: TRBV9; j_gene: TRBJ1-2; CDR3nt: TGTGCCAGCAGCGTAGAGGGAGGGCGAGGCTACACCTTC; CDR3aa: CASSVEGGRGYTF
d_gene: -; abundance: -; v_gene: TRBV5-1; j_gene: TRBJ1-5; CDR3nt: TGCGCCAGCAGCGAGGCAGGGCCAAGTCAGCCCCAGCATTTT; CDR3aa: CASSEAGPSQPQHF
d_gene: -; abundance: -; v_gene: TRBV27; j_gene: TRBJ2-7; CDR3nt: TGTGCCAGCAGTCCCCCAGGGAGGGAGCAGTACTTC; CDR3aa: CASSPPGREQYF